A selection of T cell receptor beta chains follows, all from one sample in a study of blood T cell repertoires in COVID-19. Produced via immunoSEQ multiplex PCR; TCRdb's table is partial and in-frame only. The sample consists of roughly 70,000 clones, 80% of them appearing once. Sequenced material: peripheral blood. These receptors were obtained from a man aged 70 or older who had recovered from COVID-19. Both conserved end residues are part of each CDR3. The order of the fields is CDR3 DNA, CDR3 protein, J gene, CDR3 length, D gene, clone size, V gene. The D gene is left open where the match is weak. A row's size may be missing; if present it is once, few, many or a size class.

DNA: TGTGCCAGCACTGCTAGCGTTGTATCCTACGAGCAGTACTTC; CDR3: CASTASVVSYEQYF; J: TRBJ2-7; length: 14; D: -; size: -; V: TRBV2
DNA: TGTGCCAGCAGTTTCGGAGGACAGGGGGCGGGAGGTGAAGCTTTCTTT; CDR3: CASSFGGQGAGGEAFF; J: TRBJ1-1; length: 16; D: TRBD1; size: -; V: TRBV27
DNA: TGTGCCAGCAGCTTAGGCGGAGGGGACAGGGGTGGCTACACCTTC; CDR3: CASSLGGGDRGGYTF; J: TRBJ1-2; length: 15; D: TRBD1; size: -; V: TRBV7-2
DNA: TGTGCCAGCAGCAGTAATAGCAATCAGCCCCAGCATTTT; CDR3: CASSSNSNQPQHF; J: TRBJ1-5; length: 13; D: -; size: -; V: TRBV28
DNA: TGTGCCAGTAGTTCCGGGACAGGGGATGAAAAACTGTTTTTT; CDR3: CASSSGTGDEKLFF; J: TRBJ1-4; length: 14; D: TRBD1; size: -; V: TRBV19
DNA: TGTGCCACCAGCAGAGATCGGGGTCGGGGCTACGAGCAGTACTTC; CDR3: CATSRDRGRGYEQYF; J: TRBJ2-7; length: 15; D: -; size: -; V: TRBV15
DNA: TGTGCCAGCAGCCTCAACAGCGGGTCTCCGGCTGGGGCCAACGTCCTGACTTTC; CDR3: CASSLNSGSPAGANVLTF; J: TRBJ2-6; length: 18; D: -; size: -; V: TRBV11-3
DNA: TGTGCCAGTAGTGACCTAGCGGGCGAGCAGTACTTC; CDR3: CASSDLAGEQYF; J: TRBJ2-7; length: 12; D: TRBD2; size: -; V: TRBV19
DNA: TGTGCCAGCAGCCTTGACAGGGGGCGGACTAGAAACAATCAGCCCCAGCATTTT; CDR3: CASSLDRGRTRNNQPQHF; J: TRBJ1-5; length: 18; D: TRBD1; size: -; V: TRBV6-2/TRBV6-3
DNA: TGCAGCGTTTCGGCCACGGGGGTCTCCACAGATACGCAGTATTTT; CDR3: CSVSATGVSTDTQYF; J: TRBJ2-3; length: 15; D: -; size: -; V: TRBV29-1
DNA: TGTGCCAGCAGTTTCACGGGGGGCAATCAGCCCCAGCATTTT; CDR3: CASSFTGGNQPQHF; J: TRBJ1-5; length: 14; D: -; size: -; V: TRBV27
DNA: TGTGCCAGCAGTTCAGGACAATTCACTGAAGCTTTCTTT; CDR3: CASSSGQFTEAFF; J: TRBJ1-1; length: 13; D: -; size: -; V: TRBV12-3/TRBV12-4
DNA: TGTGCCAGCTCGAGGGGGGGAGAGCCTGAAGCTTTCTTT; CDR3: CASSRGGEPEAFF; J: TRBJ1-1; length: 13; D: -; size: -; V: TRBV7-2
DNA: TGTGCCAGCAGTTTAAATTATGGAAACACCATATATTTT; CDR3: CASSLNYGNTIYF; J: TRBJ1-3; length: 13; D: -; size: -; V: TRBV6-5
DNA: TGTGCCAGCAGTCCGGATGGACTAGTCGCAGATACGCAGTATTTT; CDR3: CASSPDGLVADTQYF; J: TRBJ2-3; length: 15; D: TRBD2; size: -; V: TRBV7-2
DNA: TGTGCCAGCAGTGAATCGAGAGATACGCAGTATTTT; CDR3: CASSESRDTQYF; J: TRBJ2-3; length: 12; D: -; size: -; V: TRBV6-1
DNA: TGTGCCAGCAGCGAACTTAAAAGGGGAGGTACGGGAGCTTTCTTT; CDR3: CASSELKRGGTGAFF; J: TRBJ1-1; length: 15; D: -; size: -; V: TRBV9
DNA: TGTGCCAGCAGCTTAGGTATAGGGACTAGCGGGGATGGCACAGATACGCAGTATTTT; CDR3: CASSLGIGTSGDGTDTQYF; J: TRBJ2-3; length: 19; D: TRBD2; size: few; V: TRBV7-9
DNA: TGCGCCAGCAGTTTTGGGACAGGGGCCCAAGAGACCCAGTACTTC; CDR3: CASSFGTGAQETQYF; J: TRBJ2-5; length: 15; D: TRBD1; size: -; V: TRBV5-1
DNA: TGCGCCAGCAGCCAACTTCCAGGACCCGGGACTAGCGGGGGGGCCGGGTCAGATACGCAGTATTTT; CDR3: CASSQLPGPGTSGGAGSDTQYF; J: TRBJ2-3; length: 22; D: TRBD2; size: -; V: TRBV4-1
DNA: TGCGCCAGCAGAGATGGACAGGGCCAAAACACCGGGGAGCTGTTTTTT; CDR3: CASRDGQGQNTGELFF; J: TRBJ2-2; length: 16; D: TRBD1; size: -; V: TRBV5-1
DNA: TGTGCCAGCAGTGAAGTCGGGGACAGCATTCAGTACTTC; CDR3: CASSEVGDSIQYF; J: TRBJ2-4; length: 13; D: TRBD1; size: -; V: TRBV25-1
DNA: TGTGCCAGCAGCTTAGATCTAGCGGGAGGATTAAATGAGCAGTTCTTC; CDR3: CASSLDLAGGLNEQFF; J: TRBJ2-1; length: 16; D: TRBD2; size: -; V: TRBV11-2
DNA: TGTGCCAGTAGTATAGTGAGGAATTCACCCCTCCACTTT; CDR3: CASSIVRNSPLHF; J: TRBJ1-6; length: 13; D: -; size: -; V: TRBV19
DNA: TGTGCCAGCAGCTTCCAGGGGGCGGGTGAAAAACTGTTTTTT; CDR3: CASSFQGAGEKLFF; J: TRBJ1-4; length: 14; D: TRBD1; size: -; V: TRBV2
DNA: TGTGCCAGTAGTAGGGGAGGGGAGGCACGTGAGCAGTTCTTC; CDR3: CASSRGGEAREQFF; J: TRBJ2-1; length: 14; D: TRBD2; size: -; V: TRBV19
DNA: TGTGCCAGCAGCTTAGGAGTAGCTTCCTACGAGCAGTACTTC; CDR3: CASSLGVASYEQYF; J: TRBJ2-7; length: 14; D: -; size: -; V: TRBV11-2
DNA: TGTGCCAGCAGCTTAGGGGGGCCGCAGGGGGGCCAAGAGACCCAGTACTTC; CDR3: CASSLGGPQGGQETQYF; J: TRBJ2-5; length: 17; D: -; size: -; V: TRBV7-2
DNA: TGTGCCAGCAGTGAATGGGCTGGGGGGGTTGGGAGTTCCTACGAGCAGTACTTC; CDR3: CASSEWAGGVGSSYEQYF; J: TRBJ2-7; length: 18; D: TRBD2; size: -; V: TRBV6-1
DNA: TGCAGCGTGAGGAGGGCGGGGCGCACAGATACGCAGTATTTT; CDR3: CSVRRAGRTDTQYF; J: TRBJ2-3; length: 14; D: -; size: -; V: TRBV29-1
DNA: TGTGCCAGCAGCTCCCTCCCCTCTGGAAACACCATATATTTT; CDR3: CASSSLPSGNTIYF; J: TRBJ1-3; length: 14; D: -; size: -; V: TRBV7-2
DNA: TGTGCCAGCAGCCGTGCCCCAGGGAAGACTGAAGCTTTCTTT; CDR3: CASSRAPGKTEAFF; J: TRBJ1-1; length: 14; D: -; size: -; V: TRBV27
DNA: TGTGCCACCAGCAGAGACAGGGGGAGTACCGAGCAGTACTTC; CDR3: CATSRDRGSTEQYF; J: TRBJ2-7; length: 14; D: TRBD1; size: -; V: TRBV15
DNA: TGTGCCAGCAGCTTAGCAGGCTTGAGAAACAATGAGCAGTTCTTC; CDR3: CASSLAGLRNNEQFF; J: TRBJ2-1; length: 15; D: -; size: -; V: TRBV11-3
DNA: TGTGCCAGCAGCCAAGGCCCCGGACTAGCGGGAGGTTATGGTGAGCAGTTCTTC; CDR3: CASSQGPGLAGGYGEQFF; J: TRBJ2-1; length: 18; D: TRBD2; size: -; V: TRBV3-1/TRBV3-2
DNA: TGTGCCAGCAGTTATAGTTCAGGAGGCACTGAAGCTTTCTTT; CDR3: CASSYSSGGTEAFF; J: TRBJ1-1; length: 14; D: -; size: -; V: TRBV6-6
DNA: TGCGCCAGCAGCCCCAGACAGAGAGGATACGAGCAGTACTTC; CDR3: CASSPRQRGYEQYF; J: TRBJ2-7; length: 14; D: -; size: -; V: TRBV5-1
DNA: TGTGCCAGTAGTAATCAGGGGGCCTACGAGCAGTACTTC; CDR3: CASSNQGAYEQYF; J: TRBJ2-7; length: 13; D: TRBD1; size: once; V: TRBV19
DNA: TGTGCCAGCTCACCCGCGAGCGGCCCTCGCAATGAGCAGTTCTTC; CDR3: CASSPASGPRNEQFF; J: TRBJ2-1; length: 15; D: -; size: -; V: TRBV18
DNA: TGTGCCAGCAGCTTGGACGGGGGGGCGTACGAGCAGTACTTC; CDR3: CASSLDGGAYEQYF; J: TRBJ2-7; length: 14; D: TRBD2; size: -; V: TRBV5-5
DNA: TGTGCCAGCAGCGTAGTCCCATCGCTAGCGGAATACAATGAGCAGTTCTTC; CDR3: CASSVVPSLAEYNEQFF; J: TRBJ2-1; length: 17; D: TRBD2; size: -; V: TRBV9
DNA: TGCGCCAGCAGGGGAGGCTCTGGAAACACCATATATTTT; CDR3: CASRGGSGNTIYF; J: TRBJ1-3; length: 13; D: -; size: -; V: TRBV5-1
DNA: TGTGCCAGTTTTCGGAATTCACCCCTCCACTTT; CDR3: CASFRNSPLHF; J: TRBJ1-6; length: 11; D: -; size: once; V: TRBV6-4
DNA: TGTGCCAGCAGCCATCTAGGGGAAGAGACCCAGTACTTC; CDR3: CASSHLGEETQYF; J: TRBJ2-5; length: 13; D: -; size: -; V: TRBV14
DNA: TGTGCCAGCAGTTACACAGGGCCGCGTTCACCCCTCCACTTT; CDR3: CASSYTGPRSPLHF; J: TRBJ1-6; length: 14; D: -; size: medium-sized; V: TRBV6-5
DNA: TGCGCCAGCAGCCAAGATCTCCCGACAGGGGGAGTCACTGAAGCTTTCTTT; CDR3: CASSQDLPTGGVTEAFF; J: TRBJ1-1; length: 17; D: TRBD1; size: -; V: TRBV4-3
DNA: TGTGCCAGCAGCTTGGGGACTCTGGGCCCCACAGATACGCAGTATTTT; CDR3: CASSLGTLGPTDTQYF; J: TRBJ2-3; length: 16; D: -; size: few; V: TRBV5-4
DNA: TGTGCCAGCAGCCCGAGGACAGGGTCGCTAATCGAGCAGTACTTC; CDR3: CASSPRTGSLIEQYF; J: TRBJ2-7; length: 15; D: TRBD1; size: -; V: TRBV11-2
DNA: TGTGCCAGCTCACCCGACAGGGCTAATGAAAAACTGTTTTTT; CDR3: CASSPDRANEKLFF; J: TRBJ1-4; length: 14; D: TRBD1; size: -; V: TRBV18
DNA: TGTGCCAGCAGTAACCTACCCACAGATACGCAGTATTTT; CDR3: CASSNLPTDTQYF; J: TRBJ2-3; length: 13; D: -; size: few; V: TRBV6-6
DNA: TGTGCCACCAGTAGAGCGGGAGGTTCCTACAATGAGCAGTTCTTC; CDR3: CATSRAGGSYNEQFF; J: TRBJ2-1; length: 15; D: TRBD2; size: few; V: TRBV24-1
DNA: TGTGCCAGCAACTCACCGGGACACTCCTACGAGCAGTACTTC; CDR3: CASNSPGHSYEQYF; J: TRBJ2-7; length: 14; D: -; size: -; V: TRBV5-5